The rows below give T cell receptor beta chains drawn from one sample of a study of OX40 agonist ivuxolimab in advanced cancers. This table comes from immunoSEQ multiplex PCR, and its TCRdb copy is limited to in-frame clones, with some not included. The sample includes tens of thousands of clones, roughly 89% of them seen just once. The sequenced sample was CD4+ or CD8+ T cells sorted from blood, obtained in a trial of the OX40 agonist ivuxolimab. All receptors come from an adult with an advanced solid tumor such as melanoma, head and neck, liver or kidney cancer. CDR3s include the opening cysteine and the closing phenylalanine or tryptophan. The order of the fields is D gene, J gene, clone size, V gene, CDR3 DNA, CDR3 protein. The D gene is left open where the match is weak. The listing skips clone size in some rows; elsewhere it reads once, few, many or a size class.

TRBD1 TRBJ2-3 - TRBV6-5 TGTGCCAGCAGGAGGGGGCGATTCACAGATACGCAGTATTTT CASRRGRFTDTQYF
- TRBJ1-1 many TRBV18 TGTGCCAGCTCACCAGGGAACACTGAAGCTTTCTTT CASSPGNTEAFF
TRBD1 TRBJ1-5 - TRBV2 TGTGCCAGCGGAGAAGGCGTCCCCGGGACAGGGGGAAACCAGAGCAATCAGCCCCAGCATTTT CASGEGVPGTGGNQSNQPQHF
TRBD1 TRBJ2-7 once TRBV5-6 TGTGCCAGCAGCTTGGGACAGGGGACCCGCGAGCAGTACTTC CASSLGQGTREQYF
- TRBJ2-3 - TRBV9 TGTGCCAGCAGCGCCACGCAGACCATCGCAGATACGCAGTATTTT CASSATQTIADTQYF
TRBD2 TRBJ2-3 - TRBV7-9 TGTGCCAGCAGCTTAGGACTAGCGGTTAGGGGTACGCAGTATTTT CASSLGLAVRGTQYF
TRBD1 TRBJ1-5 - TRBV6-1 TGTGCCAGCAGTGAAGGCCACGTACAGGGGAATCAGCCCCAGCATTTT CASSEGHVQGNQPQHF
- TRBJ2-7 - TRBV7-9 TGTGCCAGCAGCTCGACCGGGACAAGCTCCTACGAGCAGTACTTC CASSSTGTSSYEQYF
TRBD1 TRBJ1-1 - TRBV5-6 TGTGCCAGCAGCTTCTCGCCAGGGGGCGTAAGTTCTGAAGCTTTCTTT CASSFSPGGVSSEAFF
TRBD1 TRBJ1-1 - TRBV30 TGTGCCTGTGGGCCAGGGGGAACTGAAGCTTTCTTT CACGPGGTEAFF
- TRBJ1-1 - TRBV11-2 TGTGCCAGCAGGTTTGCAGACACTGAAGCTTTCTTT CASRFADTEAFF
- TRBJ2-7 once TRBV7-6 TGTGCCAGCAGCCCCCCCGGGTCCCCCTACGAGCAGTACTTC CASSPPGSPYEQYF
- TRBJ2-3 - TRBV11-2 TGTGCCGGCAGCCCCCGACAGGAGTTTGATACGCAGTATTTT CAGSPRQEFDTQYF
TRBD1 TRBJ2-7 once TRBV11-3 TGTGCCAGCAAGACCGGGACAGGGTCCTACGAGCAGTACTTC CASKTGTGSYEQYF
TRBD2 TRBJ2-7 - TRBV6-6 TGTGCCAGCACCCTGTCGGCTAGCGGGAGTCAAGAGCAGTACTTC CASTLSASGSQEQYF
TRBD2 TRBJ2-5 once TRBV9 TGTGCCAGCAGCGTAGGGGGTAGCGGGAGTGCCGGTCCGACCCAGTACTTC CASSVGGSGSAGPTQYF
- TRBJ2-3 - TRBV6-5 TGTGCCAGCATGGTTGGGACAAACACAGATACGCAGTATTTT CASMVGTNTDTQYF
TRBD2 TRBJ2-7 - TRBV4-2 TGTGCCAGCAGCCAAGTCGGGTTTGCCGGGACTAGCGGGAACTACGAGCAGTACTTC CASSQVGFAGTSGNYEQYF
TRBD2 TRBJ2-7 - TRBV10-3 TGTGCCCCGAAGACTAGCGGGAGTATCTACGAGCAGTACTTC CAPKTSGSIYEQYF
TRBD2 TRBJ2-7 - TRBV5-1 TGCGCCAGCAGCTACGAACCTGGCGGGAGGAGAAACGAGCAGTACTTC CASSYEPGGRRNEQYF
- TRBJ2-7 - TRBV27 TGTGCCAGCAGTTTATCGGGGGTTGCCTACGAGCAGTACTTC CASSLSGVAYEQYF
TRBD1 TRBJ1-5 - TRBV18 TGTGCCAGCTCATCAGACAGGGGCCAACAGCCCCAGCATTTT CASSSDRGQQPQHF
- TRBJ2-1 - TRBV4-1 TGCGCCAGCAGCCAAGAGGGGGAGGCTAGCTCCTACAATGAGCAGTTCTTC CASSQEGEASSYNEQFF
TRBD1 TRBJ2-7 - TRBV6-1 TGTGCCAGCAGTGACCAGACAGGGGGCTCCTACGAGCAGTACTTC CASSDQTGGSYEQYF
TRBD2 TRBJ2-1 once TRBV7-9 TGTGCCAGCAGCTCACGGGCTGTACTAGCGGGCCTGGGCAATGAGCAGTTCTTC CASSSRAVLAGLGNEQFF
- TRBJ1-1 - TRBV19 TGTGCCAGTCGATACGGAGGGGCGAACACTGAAGCTTTCTTT CASRYGGANTEAFF
- TRBJ2-4 - TRBV27 TGTGCCAGCAGTTGGAGGGGTGTCGGAAACATTCAGTACTTC CASSWRGVGNIQYF
- TRBJ1-6 - TRBV6-6 TGTGCCAGCAGTTACTCGGGACGGTATAATTCACCCCTCCACTTT CASSYSGRYNSPLHF